This T cell receptor (beta chain) was found in a study of T cell changes during pregnancy in multiple sclerosis (dated by TCRdb to about 2019). Broadly, across the study: Changes in the T cell repertoire over the course of pregnancy were examined in this study in women with multiple sclerosis.

The CDR3 holds 16 amino acids from the cysteine to the phenylalanine. CDR3 DNA only is kept here, 48 bases in frame from base 1. To prepare the library, the immunoSEQ multiplex PCR assay was applied. The source is immuneACCESS, and TCRdb retained only in-frame sequences with V and J called. Part of the clones is not carried over; for the studies checked, unresolved V genes explain less than half of this, and the remainder is unexplained. The sample has around 60,000 clones on record, 93% of them singletons. Roughly 0.33% of the sample lies in the top ten. Details on this clone: What this receptor recognizes is not known. Base qualities are not provided; no much larger clone lies one nucleotide away.

The clonotype comes from a female donor with multiple sclerosis, enrolled in a pregnancy study. This sample comprised CD4+ T cells from peripheral blood mononuclear cells, obtained before pregnancy. The rearranged segments are TRBV21-1 and TRBJ2-5; TRBD2, the table's D call, lacks a check against the DNA. TRBV21-1 is a pseudogene locus. The nucleotides read TGTGCCAGCAGCAAAGCCAAGCGGGAGCGTGACGAGACCCAGTACTTC. It codes for CASSKAKRERDETQYF.